A single sample gave rise to the 21 T cell receptor beta chains below, sequenced in a study of T cell repertoires in cytomegalovirus infection. TCRdb re-called the reads with MiXCR, one entry per CDR3 protein. The data contain 200,000 to 300,000 distinct CDR3 sequences, roughly 9% of them singletons. Sequencing was done on a sample of PBMCs. These TCRs come from a human donor in good health (CMV status not recorded). Some clones in this sample may be carry-over from other donors' samples.

This clonotype was seen ten or more times. The chain carries TRBV7-8 and TRBJ2-2; D unclear. There are 10 residues in the CDR3. V lost 6 bases and J 8 bases, leaving 4 bases between the germline ends. In germline, CDR1 is SGHVS, CDR2 FQNEAQ. The CDR3 bases are TGTGCCAGCAGACGTGGGGAGCTGTTTTTT. Encoded protein: CASRRGELFF.

This clonotype is categorized as medium-sized (0.01 to 0.1%). This chain links TRBV7-2 with TRBJ1-1; D ambiguous. The V end was cut by 5 bases, the J end by 0 bases, with 7 bases between. The CDR3 contains 13 residues. CDR1 is SGHTA, CDR2 FQGNSA, per germline. The CDR3 region is CASSREMNTEAFF. The DNA of the CDR3 is TGTGCCAGCAGCCGGGAGATGAACACTGAAGCTTTCTTT.

V is TRBV6-2 or TRBV6-3 and J is TRBJ1-2; the D is unclear. Trimming took off 5 bases at V and 8 bases at J, with 15 bases between the two ends. The germline gives CDR1 MNHEY, CDR2 SVGEGT. The CDR3 runs 13 residues. The CDR3 sequence: CASSPSHVAGYTF. The CDR3 DNA sequence: TGTGCCAGCAGTCCCAGCCACGTAGCGGGCTACACCTTC.

The CDR3 loop reads CAWSVMGNQPQHF. DNA of the CDR3: TGTGCCTGGAGTGTAATGGGGAATCAGCCCCAGCATTTT. The chain carries TRBV30 and TRBJ1-5; D remains ambiguous. This CDR3 contains 13 residues. CDR1 is GTSNPN and CDR2 is SVGIG in the germline V gene (reference sequence). V lost 0 bases and J lost 4, with 7 bases in between.

This clonotype was recorded at least ten times. The genes are TRBV7-9 and TRBJ2-5; no reliable D call. The CDR3 spans 13 residues. V was pared by 2 bases and J by 3 bases, with 7 bases between. CDR1 and CDR2 (germline): SEHNR, FQNEAQ (reference sequence). The CDR3 DNA follows: TGTGCCAGCAGCTTATCGATGGAAGAGACCCAGTACTTC. Residues: CASSLSMEETQYF.

This clonotype was picked up a small number of times. This chain connects TRBV6-5 to TRBJ1-1; 9 bases match TRBD1. The CDR3 extends over 14 amino acids. Germline-derived CDR1 and CDR2 are MNHEY and SVGAGI. The trim removed 8 bases at V and 3 bases at J, leaving 7 bases unmatched. DNA of the CDR3: TGTGCCAGCCAGGGGGACAGGGTATACACTGAAGCTTTCTTT. As protein: CASQGDRVYTEAFF.

This clonotype was recorded a few times. This chain joins TRBV2 and TRBJ2-2, with a tentative D call TRBD1 (6 bases). V was trimmed by 8 bases and J by 2 bases, leaving 18 bases between them. Germline V gene sequence: CDR1 SNHLY, CDR2 FYNNEI. This CDR3 is built from 16 residues. CDR3 sequence (DNA): TGTGCCAGCCTTTTTAGGACAGTGGGTAACACCGGGGAGCTGTTTTTT. Translated: CASLFRTVGNTGELFF. The complete variable domain, with remaining parts taken from reference TRBV2 and TRBJ2-2, reads EPEVTQTPSHQVTQMGQEVILRCVPISNHLYFYWYRQILGQKVEFLVSFYNNEISEKSEIFDDQFSVERPDGSNFTLKIRSTKLEDSAMYFCASLFRTVGNTGELFFGEGSRLTVL.

This clonotype has at least ten counts. V is TRBV7-2 and J is TRBJ2-7, with D possibly being TRBD2 (5 bases). Germline CDR1 is SGHTA and CDR2 is FQGNSA. With 1 base removed from V and 4 bases from J, the gap between germline ends came to 11 bases. The CDR3 has 14 amino acids. In nucleotides, the CDR3 is TGTGCCAGCAGCTTAGTTCCGGGATCGTACGAGCAGTACTTC. Protein: CASSLVPGSYEQYF.

This clonotype was found a few times. CDR3 in DNA: TGCAGTGCAACTCGTCCCGCGGGGACCCAGTACTTC. This gives the protein CSATRPAGTQYF. The chain links TRBV20-1 to TRBJ2-5; tentative D call: TRBD2 (5 bases). The CDR3 runs 12 residues. Germline lookup yields CDR1 DFQATT and CDR2 SNEGSKA (reference sequence). V was trimmed by 6 bases and J by 7 bases, leaving 15 bases between them.

This clonotype was seen repeatedly, ten times or more. The V gene is TRBV20-1, the J gene TRBJ1-1; TRBD1 matches at 9 bases. Germline V CDR1 and CDR2: DFQATT, SNEGSKA (reference sequence). V lost 6 bases, J lost 5 bases, and 7 bases stayed unmatched. This CDR3 region has 13 residues. The chain's CDR3 is CSAPGTGRTEAFF. In DNA form, the CDR3 reads TGCAGTGCCCCCGGGACAGGGAGGACTGAAGCTTTCTTT.

This clonotype was counted only a few times. The genes are TRBV20-1 and TRBJ2-7; D is unresolved. V was pared by 0 bases and J by 4 bases, with 4 bases between. Per germline, CDR1 DFQATT and CDR2 SNEGSKA (reference sequence). The CDR3 spans 11 residues. The CDR3 is CSARERYEQYF. CDR3 bases: TGCAGTGCTAGAGAGAGGTACGAGCAGTACTTC.

As for this clonotype: One junction end disagrees with the germline gene, perhaps due to a read error. The chain couples TRBV7-2 to TRBJ2-6, with D uncertain. The length of the CDR3 is 9 residues. Germline V gives CDR1 SGHTA, CDR2 FQGNSA. The chain's CDR3 is CASSTTNGF. The CDR3 coding sequence is TGTGCCAGCAGCACCACAAATGGTTTC.

This clonotype was recorded many times. The chain has TRBV7-2 and TRBJ1-5, with D tentatively TRBD1 (6 bases). CDR1 and CDR2 from the germline V gene are SGHTA and FQGNSA. There are 12 residues in the CDR3. V was pared by 6 bases and J by 6 bases, with 9 bases between. The CDR3 is CASSSGVQPQHF. The CDR3 DNA reads as TGTGCCAGCAGTTCAGGGGTTCAGCCCCAGCATTTT.

Ten or more counts support this clonotype. J is TRBJ2-7 and V is TRBV7-8; D is undetermined. Germline CDR1 reads SGHVS; CDR2 reads FQNEAQ. V was pared by 5 bases and J by 2 bases, with 16 bases between. The CDR3 totals 15 residues. The DNA of the CDR3 is TGTGCCAGCAGCCCTCGAAGGTCTTTAGCCTACGAGCAGTACTTC. Translating it yields CASSPRRSLAYEQYF.

The chain has TRBV7-9 and TRBJ2-7, with D possibly matching TRBD2 (5 bases). V lost 5 bases and J lost 7, with 21 bases in between. CDR3 length: 15 amino acids. CDR1 is SEHNR and CDR2 is FQNEAQ in the germline V gene (reference sequence). For the CDR3, the DNA is TGTGCCAGCAGCCTCCCCCCGGAGGAGACGAGTGAGCAGTACTTC. The encoded protein is CASSLPPEETSEQYF.

This clonotype was observed many times. CDR3 loop: CASSLKGGGNQPQHF. CDR3 nucleotides: TGTGCCAGCAGCTTAAAAGGCGGGGGCAATCAGCCCCAGCATTTT. This chain connects TRBV7-2 to TRBJ1-5, with D hard to call. Trimming took off 2 bases at V and 2 bases at J, with 10 bases between the two ends. Germline values: CDR1 SGHTA, CDR2 FQGNSA. The CDR3 runs 15 residues.

This clonotype came up many times. The chain combines TRBV7-2 with TRBJ1-2; D unclear. This CDR3 has 12 amino acids. Trimming pared 5 bases from V and 6 bases from J, leaving 10 bases between. Germline CDR1 is SGHTA and CDR2 is FQGNSA. CDR3 sequence reads: CASSATRHGYTF. The CDR3 DNA reads as TGTGCCAGCAGCGCGACCAGGCATGGCTACACCTTC.

This clonotype has ten or more counts. This chain connects TRBV7-2 to TRBJ2-3, with D hard to call. CDR1 is SGHTA, CDR2 FQGNSA, per germline. The CDR3 is 16 residues long. With 0 bases removed from V and 1 base from J, the gap between germline ends came to 11 bases. The CDR3 loop reads CASSLAVGLGTDTQYF. CDR3 bases: TGTGCCAGCAGCTTAGCGGTAGGATTGGGCACAGATACGCAGTATTTT.

Only a few counts were recorded for this clonotype. The chain employs TRBV6-2 or TRBV6-3 and TRBJ1-5; 7 nucleotides align to TRBD1. From germline, CDR1 is MNHEY and CDR2 SVGEGT. V trimming: 6 bases; J trimming: 4 bases; junction bases outside the gene matches: 12. The CDR3 has 16 amino acids. The CDR3 loop is CASSGPRRGQNQPQHF. CDR3 in DNA: TGTGCCAGCAGCGGCCCGCGGAGGGGACAGAATCAGCCCCAGCATTTT.

This clonotype was observed at least ten times. The chain is built from TRBV7-2 and TRBJ1-1; D uncertain. Looked up from germline, CDR1 is SGHTA and CDR2 is FQGNSA. The ends were cut back, 2 bases at V and 1 base at J, with 14 bases in the middle. This CDR3 region has 16 residues. The CDR3 reads CASSLRAGGRNTEAFF. CDR3 nucleotide sequence: TGTGCCAGCAGCTTAAGGGCAGGTGGTAGGAACACTGAAGCTTTCTTT.

This clonotype was seen repeatedly, ten times or more. The chain employs TRBV14 and TRBJ2-1; either TRBD1 or TRBD2 may fit D (5 bases each). This CDR3 contains 16 residues. CDR1 SGHDN and CDR2 FVKESK come from the germline V gene. V gave up 2 bases and J gave up 0 bases, with 11 bases separating them. CDR3 nucleotides: TGTGCCAGCAGCCAATTGGCAGGGAGCTCCTACAATGAGCAGTTCTTC. Translated, it gives CASSQLAGSSYNEQFF. The full variable domain, in which reference TRBV14 and TRBJ2-1 provide the parts outside the CDR3, is EAGVTQFPSHSVIEKGQTVTLRCDPISGHDNLYWYRRVMGKEIKFLLHFVKESKQDESGMPNNRFLAERTGGTYSTLKVQPAELEDSGVYFCASSQLAGSSYNEQFFGPGTRLTVL.